The present entry profiles one T cell receptor (beta chain) with its context. This entry comes from a study of cytomegalovirus exposure and HLA in healthy donors. CDR1 is SGHDT and CDR2 is YYEEEE in the germline V gene. CDR3 length equals 16 residues. The V gene end was trimmed by 4 bases and the J gene end by 2 bases; junction bases not matched to a gene: 10. The PCR was carried out with 60 Vbeta primers and 13 Jbeta primers. The assay was immunoSEQ multiplex PCR, and TCRdb's table has in-frame clones only and misses some. The data contain roughly 100,000 clones, over 80% of them singletons. J is TRBJ2-3 and V is TRBV5-6; TRBD2 agrees at 7 bases. The specimen sequenced was PBMCs. The TCR comes from a man aged 35 to 55 in good health and CMV-seronegative. CDR3 nucleotides: TGTGCCAGCAGCCGCCTACGGGGGGATGACACAGATACGCAGTATTTT. The encoded protein is CASSRLRGDDTDTQYF.